The present T cell receptor beta chain was sequenced within a study of response to subunit inactivated influenza vaccine. Germline V gives CDR1 SEHNR, CDR2 FQNEAQ (reference sequence). The CDR3 covers 13 residues. The ends were cut back, 3 bases at V and 9 bases at J, with 12 bases in the middle. Turning to this clonotype: Its matching antigen is unknown.

Via MiXCR, TCRdb re-called the RT-PCR reads, giving one row per CDR3 protein. This sample has some 160,000 distinct CDR3 sequences, with roughly a tenth found just once. Study-wide results and caveats: Every seasonal influenza vaccination brings in few new T cells, the authors suggested.

The sample here was non-naive T cells sorted from PBMCs, taken roughly 46 days after vaccination. The sequence came from a man aged 50 to 60 who received an inactivated influenza vaccine. The V call is TRBV7-9, the J call TRBJ1-3, with D possibly TRBD1 on 5 matching bases. The CDR3 bases are TGTGCCAGCAGCTTTCGCAGGGAAGGCACCATATATTTT. The encoded protein is CASSFRREGTIYF.